Sequencing of this T cell receptor beta chain was carried out in a study of shared clonotypes between healthy human individuals (TCRdb year 2020). A note on the overall study: The cohort comprised a couple of women and a few men aged 18 to 49 years. The study deeply sequenced blood TCR repertoires of about 5 healthy adults to estimate repertoire size and the extent of clonotype sharing between individuals. Different laboratories and diverse techniques were used to prepare libraries and sequence TCR repertoires, to increase sequencing depth and limit assay-specific biases. Leukapheresis yielded between about 0.85 and 9.5 billion PBMCs per donor. Study-wide conclusions, independent of this receptor: The small number of donors limited the genetic and exposure-history diversity represented. Pairwise subsampling indicated that sequencing depth was expected to affect the degree of clonotype sharing among donors. Sampling was limited to blood, and TCR repertoires in tissue likely differ from TCR repertoires in blood.

CDR1 and CDR2 are drawn from the germline V gene: LGHNT, FRNRAP. The CDR3 goes from the cysteine to the phenylalanine over 14 residues. Solely the CDR3 DNA is kept, with 42 bases framed from the first base. V and J lose 7 bases and 6 bases, and a span of 16 bases separates them. Regarding this clone: Its cognate antigen has yet to be identified. Base qualities were left out, and no much larger clone turns up one base away.

TCR CDR3 regions were amplified from genomic DNA by multiplex PCR using the deep immunoSEQ assay. For each cell subset, the extracted genomic DNA was distributed evenly across all wells of several immunoSEQ 96-well plates, and each plate served as one replicate. For unsorted PBMC, each replicate PCR was loaded with about 300 ng genomic DNA, equivalent to about 33,000 T cell genomes. Ten immunoSEQ deep assay plates were used to sequence unsorted PBMC genomic DNA. The purified libraries were quantified using a Qubit 3.0 fluorometer, sized with a Bioanalyzer 2100, and then quantified again using the KAPA Library Quantification kit. Each immunoSEQ 96-well plate was sequenced on its own single-read 150-cycle Illumina NextSeq 550 flow cell. In the source study's methods: The immunoSEQ output contained only junctional sequences without quality scores, so filtering could not match that applied to full-length reads. Sequences were annotated with PyIR, a Python wrapper for IgBLAST v1.9, using IMGT germline references to assign V/J genes and CDR3. Reads were filtered out if the reads had weak V/J assignments (E-value above 1e-6), no CDR3, stop codons, out-of-frame junctions, or ambiguous translated residues. V3J clonotypes were defined as sequences sharing an identical inferred V gene, J gene, and CDR3 amino acid sequence. Percentage overlap between repertoires was computed as shared unique clonotypes divided by the size of the smaller repertoire. Repertoire richness was assessed with RTK rarefaction, the Chao1 estimator, and Recon v2.1 estimates of unobserved clonotypes. The source is immuneACCESS, and TCRdb retained only in-frame sequences with V and J called. Part of the clones is not carried over; for the studies checked, unresolved V genes explain less than half of this, and the remainder is unexplained. V and J calls and clone size are as listed in that table; D and trimming were resolved from the DNA. In all, the sample holds more than 400,000 clones, and about 84% of those were seen once. Clones ranked in the top ten supply roughly an eighth of the sample.

The donors were healthy, HIV-negative adults with no recently reported acute infections or vaccinations. Every donor was a Caucasian adult residing in Nashville, Tennessee, USA. For unsorted samples, tens of millions of PBMCs were counted and genomic DNA was extracted with the QIAamp DNA Blood Mini kit. Blood was obtained by leukapheresis, after which PBMCs were separated by Ficoll-Histopaque density gradient centrifugation and cryopreserved in liquid nitrogen vapor phase. This TCR derives from a woman in her 40s in good health. Some clones in this sample may be carry-over from other donors' samples. The sequencing sample was made of PBMCs. Recombination joined TRBV12-5 with TRBJ2-1, with the D call perhaps TRBD1 or TRBD2, as 5 bases match in each case. The CDR3 protein: CASADGAGSNEQFF. The DNA sequence follows: TGTGCTAGTGCTGACGGGGCGGGTTCCAATGAGCAGTTCTTC.